In its sample, the clone carrying this T cell receptor (beta chain) was seen once. The antigen is not known. The CDR3 runs 15 residues. V shed 4 bases and J 6 bases; nucleotides not matched to a gene: 9. Germline lookup yields CDR1 SGHDT and CDR2 YYEEEE. Clones were sequenced by immunoSEQ multiplex PCR, and TCRdb holds only the in-frame ones, with some missing. The table includes tens of thousands of clones, about 94% detected once. The record originates from a study of cytomegalovirus exposure and HLA in healthy donors. Study overall: A later analysis reported the 120 validation repertoires used the same platform as the roughly 700 first-cohort repertoires. Notes on the study in general: Cytomegalovirus association was assigned to more than 150 TCR beta chains. Under in vitro conditions, three CMV-associated chains were confirmed as specific for CMV antigens.

Sequencing was performed on PBMCs. The clonotype comes from a woman in her 30s in good health and CMV-seropositive. The V call is TRBV5-6, the J call TRBJ1-4, with 7 bases fitting TRBD1. CDR3 nucleotides: TGTGCCAGCAGCCTTCGGACAGGTCGAGATGAAAAACTGTTTTTT. Protein sequence: CASSLRTGRDEKLFF.